Only one count was recorded for the clone carrying this T cell receptor beta chain. Libraries were prepared by immunoSEQ multiplex PCR; TCRdb keeps only in-frame clonotypes and omits some of them. This table has 310,000 or so clones, around 89% appearing once. This entry is derived from a study of blood T cell repertoires in COVID-19. The V and J ends lost 0 bases and 2 bases, in that order; junction bases with no gene match: 6. CDR1 is MGHRA and CDR2 is YSYEKL in the germline V gene. CDR3 length: 17 residues. The receptor's source is a man younger than 30 who had recovered from COVID-19. The sequencing input was peripheral blood. The chain has TRBV4-1 and TRBJ2-3; 9 bases are shared with TRBD2. CDR3 amino acids: CASSQDSASGDTDTQYF. The CDR3 DNA reads as TGCGCCAGCAGCCAAGATTCTGCTAGCGGGGACACAGATACGCAGTATTTT.